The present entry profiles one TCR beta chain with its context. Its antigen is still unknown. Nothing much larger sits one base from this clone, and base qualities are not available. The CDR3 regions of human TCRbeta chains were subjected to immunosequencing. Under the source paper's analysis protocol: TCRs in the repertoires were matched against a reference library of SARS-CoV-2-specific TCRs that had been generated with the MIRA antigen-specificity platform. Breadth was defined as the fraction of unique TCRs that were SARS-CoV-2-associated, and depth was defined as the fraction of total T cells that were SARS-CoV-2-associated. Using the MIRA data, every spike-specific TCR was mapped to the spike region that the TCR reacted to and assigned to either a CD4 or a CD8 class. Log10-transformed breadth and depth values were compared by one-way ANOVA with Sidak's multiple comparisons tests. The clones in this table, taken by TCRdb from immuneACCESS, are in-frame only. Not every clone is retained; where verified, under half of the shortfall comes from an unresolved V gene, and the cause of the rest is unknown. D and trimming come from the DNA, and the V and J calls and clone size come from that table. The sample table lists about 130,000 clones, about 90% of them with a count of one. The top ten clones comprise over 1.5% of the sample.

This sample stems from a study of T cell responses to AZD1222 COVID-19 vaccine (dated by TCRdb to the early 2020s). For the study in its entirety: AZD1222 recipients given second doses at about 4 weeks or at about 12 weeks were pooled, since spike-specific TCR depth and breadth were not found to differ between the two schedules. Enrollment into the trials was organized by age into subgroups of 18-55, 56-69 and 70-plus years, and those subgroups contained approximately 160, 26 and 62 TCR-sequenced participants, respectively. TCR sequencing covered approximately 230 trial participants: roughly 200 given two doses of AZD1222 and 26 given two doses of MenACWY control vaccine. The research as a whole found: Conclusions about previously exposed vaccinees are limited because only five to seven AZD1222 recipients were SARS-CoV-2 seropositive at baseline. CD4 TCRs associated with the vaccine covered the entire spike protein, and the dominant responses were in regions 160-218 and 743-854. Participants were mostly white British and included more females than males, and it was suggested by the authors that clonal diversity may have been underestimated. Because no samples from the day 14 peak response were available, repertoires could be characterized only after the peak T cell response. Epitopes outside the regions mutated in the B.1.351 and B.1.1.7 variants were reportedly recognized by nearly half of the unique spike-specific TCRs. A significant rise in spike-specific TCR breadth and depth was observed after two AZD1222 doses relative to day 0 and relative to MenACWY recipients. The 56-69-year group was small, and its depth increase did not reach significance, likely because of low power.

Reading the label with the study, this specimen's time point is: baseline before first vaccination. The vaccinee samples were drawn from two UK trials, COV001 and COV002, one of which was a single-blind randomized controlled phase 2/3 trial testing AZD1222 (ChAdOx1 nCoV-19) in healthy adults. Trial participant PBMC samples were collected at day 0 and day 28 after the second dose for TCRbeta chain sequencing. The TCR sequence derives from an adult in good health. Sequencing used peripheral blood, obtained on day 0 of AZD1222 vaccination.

The nucleotide sequence is given as TGTGCAAGTCGCTTAGCGAACGCATTGGGAGATACGCAGTATTTT. Protein translation: CASRLANALGDTQYF. The sequence is built from TRBV12-2 and TRBJ2-3. TRBV12-2 is a known pseudogene. Its CDR3 holds 15 amino acids, cysteine through phenylalanine. The only DNA kept is the CDR3, 45 bases in frame from the first base.